The T cell receptor beta chain described here comes from a study of blood T cell repertoires in COVID-19. Whole-study context: Sites across the United States, Italy and Spain contributed samples from acute and convalescent COVID-19. In each case, the material was cDNA or gDNA derived from T cells, B-cell-depleted T cells, or PBMCs.

Per the authors' pipeline: Amplification with reference gene primers provided the estimates of nucleated cell counts. Using immunoSEQ multiplex PCR, the repertoire was profiled, and TCRdb retains in-frame clones only, with some absent. The DNA gave D and trimming, while V, J and clone size come from that table. Here the sample spans under 200,000 clones, about 90% being singletons. Germline loops: CDR1 SNHLY, CDR2 FYNNEI. The CDR3 covers 16 residues. Trimming at V came to 7 bases and at J to 5 bases, leaving 13 bases not matched to a gene. The receptor's source is a man between 18 and 29 years old with active or convalescent COVID-19. The sequenced sample was peripheral blood. This chain links TRBV2 with TRBJ2-5; 10 positions agree with TRBD2. CDR3 region: CASTGELAGLRETQYF. The CDR3 DNA is TGTGCCAGCACGGGGGAACTAGCGGGGCTGCGCGAGACCCAGTACTTC. Full variable domain (missing parts from reference TRBV2 and TRBJ2-5): EPEVTQTPSHQVTQMGQEVILRCVPISNHLYFYWYRQILGQKVEFLVSFYNNEISEKSEIFDDQFSVERPDGSNFTLKIRSTKLEDSAMYFCASTGELAGLRETQYFGPGTRLLVL.